The rows below give T cell receptor beta chains drawn from one sample of a study of STAT5B mutations in CD4+ large granular lymphocyte leukemia. Using immunoSEQ multiplex PCR, the repertoire was profiled, and TCRdb retains in-frame clones only, with some absent. This table has about 32,000 clones, 60% to 80% appearing once. Sample: CD4+ T cells from blood buffy coats. These receptors all come from a human donor in good health. Both conserved end residues are part of each CDR3. D genes are given only for firm matches. For some rows the clone size is stated as once, few or many, or as a class when expanded; others skip it.

abundance: few; v_gene: TRBV29-1; j_gene: TRBJ1-5; d_gene: NA; CDR3nt: TGCAGCGCCGCAGGGAAAGATCAGCCCCAGCATTTT; CDR3aa: CSAAGKDQPQHF
abundance: NA; v_gene: TRBV28; j_gene: TRBJ2-1; d_gene: TRBD2; CDR3nt: TGTGCCAGCAGTTTTCTAGCGGGGGGGCGGGATGAGCAGTTCTTC; CDR3aa: CASSFLAGGRDEQFF
abundance: NA; v_gene: TRBV10-3; j_gene: TRBJ1-5; d_gene: NA; CDR3nt: TGTGCCATCAGTGAGTCAGGGGGTAGCAATCAGCCCCAGCATTTT; CDR3aa: CAISESGGSNQPQHF
abundance: once; v_gene: TRBV30; j_gene: TRBJ2-7; d_gene: TRBD2; CDR3nt: TGTGCCTGGAGTGTTGAAGTTAGCGGGGGGGGGCAGTACTTC; CDR3aa: CAWSVEVSGGGQYF
abundance: NA; v_gene: TRBV19; j_gene: TRBJ2-5; d_gene: TRBD1; CDR3nt: TGTGCCAGTAGCCCAGGACAGGGATATCAAGAGACCCAGTACTTC; CDR3aa: CASSPGQGYQETQYF
abundance: NA; v_gene: TRBV25-1; j_gene: TRBJ1-4; d_gene: NA; CDR3nt: TGTGCCAGCGGAGACATCGACGGGAAACTGTTTTTT; CDR3aa: CASGDIDGKLFF
abundance: few; v_gene: TRBV30; j_gene: TRBJ1-5; d_gene: NA; CDR3nt: TGTGCCTGGAATGGTCAGGGGAAGAATCAGCCCCAGCATTTT; CDR3aa: CAWNGQGKNQPQHF
abundance: NA; v_gene: TRBV5-5; j_gene: TRBJ2-7; d_gene: NA; CDR3nt: TGTGCCAGCAGCCTTACAGGGTTTGGCGAGCAGTACTTC; CDR3aa: CASSLTGFGEQYF
abundance: few; v_gene: TRBV2; j_gene: TRBJ1-1; d_gene: NA; CDR3nt: TGTGCCAGCAGATCAGAACCGAACACTGAAGCTTTCTTT; CDR3aa: CASRSEPNTEAFF
abundance: NA; v_gene: TRBV10-3; j_gene: TRBJ2-3; d_gene: NA; CDR3nt: TGTGCCATCAAGGCGGCGGGGGCAAGCACAGATACGCAGTATTTT; CDR3aa: CAIKAAGASTDTQYF
abundance: NA; v_gene: TRBV19; j_gene: TRBJ1-1; d_gene: TRBD1; CDR3nt: TGTGCCAGTAGTATAGGGACAGGGGTGAACACTGAAGCTTTCTTT; CDR3aa: CASSIGTGVNTEAFF
abundance: NA; v_gene: TRBV4-1; j_gene: TRBJ1-1; d_gene: NA; CDR3nt: TGCGCCAGCAGCCAAGGCGGGCAAGCTTTCTTT; CDR3aa: CASSQGGQAFF
abundance: once; v_gene: TRBV27; j_gene: TRBJ1-4; d_gene: NA; CDR3nt: TGTGAAGGGGGGGAGCAAATTAATGAAAAACTGTTTTTT; CDR3aa: CEGGEQINEKLFF